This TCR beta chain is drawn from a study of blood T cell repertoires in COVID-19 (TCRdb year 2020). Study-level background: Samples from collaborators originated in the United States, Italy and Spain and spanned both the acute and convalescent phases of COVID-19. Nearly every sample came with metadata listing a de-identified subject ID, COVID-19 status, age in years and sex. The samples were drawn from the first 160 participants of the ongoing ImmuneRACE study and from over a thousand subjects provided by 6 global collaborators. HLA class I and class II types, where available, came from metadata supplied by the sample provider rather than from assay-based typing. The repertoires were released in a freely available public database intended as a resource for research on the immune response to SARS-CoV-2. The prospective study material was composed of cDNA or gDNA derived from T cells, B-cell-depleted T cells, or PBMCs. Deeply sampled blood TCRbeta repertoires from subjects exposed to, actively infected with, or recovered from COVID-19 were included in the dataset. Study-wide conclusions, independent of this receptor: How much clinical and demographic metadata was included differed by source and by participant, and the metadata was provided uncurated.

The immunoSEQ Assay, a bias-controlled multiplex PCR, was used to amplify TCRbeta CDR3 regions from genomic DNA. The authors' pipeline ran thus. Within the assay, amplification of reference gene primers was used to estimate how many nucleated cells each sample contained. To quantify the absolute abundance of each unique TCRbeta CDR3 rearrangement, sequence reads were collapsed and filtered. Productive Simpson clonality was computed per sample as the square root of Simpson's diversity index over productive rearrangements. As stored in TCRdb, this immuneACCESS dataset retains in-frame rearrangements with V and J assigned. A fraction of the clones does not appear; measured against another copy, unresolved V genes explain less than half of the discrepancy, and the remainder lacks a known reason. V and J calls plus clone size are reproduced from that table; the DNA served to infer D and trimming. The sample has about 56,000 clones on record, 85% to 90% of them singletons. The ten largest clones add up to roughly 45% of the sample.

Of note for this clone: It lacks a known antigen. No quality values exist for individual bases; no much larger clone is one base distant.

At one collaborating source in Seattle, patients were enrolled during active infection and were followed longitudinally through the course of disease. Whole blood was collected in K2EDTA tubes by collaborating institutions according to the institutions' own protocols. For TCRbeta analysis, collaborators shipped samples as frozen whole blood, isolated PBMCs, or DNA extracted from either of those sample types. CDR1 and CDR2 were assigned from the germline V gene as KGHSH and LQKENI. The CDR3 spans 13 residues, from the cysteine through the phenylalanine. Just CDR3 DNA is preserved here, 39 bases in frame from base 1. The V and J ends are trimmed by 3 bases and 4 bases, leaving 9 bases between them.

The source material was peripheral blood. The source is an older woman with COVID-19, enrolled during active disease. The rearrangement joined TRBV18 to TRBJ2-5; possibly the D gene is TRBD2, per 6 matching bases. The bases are TGTGCCAGCTCACCCGCGGGGCTAGAGACCCAGTACTTC. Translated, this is CASSPAGLETQYF.